The clone carrying this T cell receptor (beta chain) was seen repeatedly, ten times or more. Antigen unknown. The study's library attached unique molecular identifiers to single cDNA molecules. Each CDR3 protein is one row after TCRdb ran MiXCR on the RACE reads. This sample has fewer than 500,000 distinct CDR3 sequences, with nearly 5% found just once. This entry belongs to a study of human T cells and chemical hapten exposure. The overall study: Weekly diphenylcyclopropenone doses were given to patients' scalps across the roughly 22-week study.

Time point here: patch test 1, 2 weeks after DPC sensitization. Treatment reported: therapeutic diphenylcyclopropenone sensitization with weekly scalp DPC. Germline lookup yields CDR1 LNHDA and CDR2 SQIVND (reference sequence). V dropped 3 bases and J dropped 2 bases, with 8 bases sitting between them. The CDR3 has 15 amino acids. Study-wide results and limits: Given that the donors had alopecia, their immune response may differ from that seen in healthy people. Correlating positively with patch test score were the PT1 expanded TCR counts.

The input for sequencing was whole blood, taken in connection with sensitization to the hapten diphenylcyclopropenone (DPC). The TCR was taken from a woman aged 50 to 60 with alopecia areata. Some clones in this sample may be carry-over from other donors' samples. V is TRBV19 and J is TRBJ2-6; D is ambiguous. The CDR3 protein is CASSIYGAGANVLTF. CDR3 nucleotide sequence: TGTGCCAGTAGTATTTATGGAGCTGGGGCCAACGTCCTGACTTTC.